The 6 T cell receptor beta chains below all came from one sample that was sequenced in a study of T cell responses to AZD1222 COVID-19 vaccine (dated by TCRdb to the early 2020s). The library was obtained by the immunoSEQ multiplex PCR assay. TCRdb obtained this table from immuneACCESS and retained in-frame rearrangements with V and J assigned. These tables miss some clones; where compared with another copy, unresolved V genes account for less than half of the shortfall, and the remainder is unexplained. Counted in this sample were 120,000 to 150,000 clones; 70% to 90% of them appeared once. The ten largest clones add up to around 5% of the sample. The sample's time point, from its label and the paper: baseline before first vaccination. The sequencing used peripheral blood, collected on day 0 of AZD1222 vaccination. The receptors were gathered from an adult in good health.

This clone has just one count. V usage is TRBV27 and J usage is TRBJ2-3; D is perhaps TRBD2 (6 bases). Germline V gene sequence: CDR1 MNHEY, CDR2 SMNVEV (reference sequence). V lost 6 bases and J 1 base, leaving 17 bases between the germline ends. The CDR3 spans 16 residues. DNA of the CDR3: TGTGCCAGCAGCACTCGGGACTCCGGGGGCACAGATACGCAGTATTTT. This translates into CASSTRDSGGTDTQYF.

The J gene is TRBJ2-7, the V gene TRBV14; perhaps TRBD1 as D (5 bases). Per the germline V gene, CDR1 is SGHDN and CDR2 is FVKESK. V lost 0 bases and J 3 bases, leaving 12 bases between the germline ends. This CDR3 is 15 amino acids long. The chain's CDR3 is CASSQDFRGSYEQYF. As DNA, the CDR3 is TGTGCCAGCAGCCAAGATTTTAGGGGCAGCTACGAGCAGTACTTC.

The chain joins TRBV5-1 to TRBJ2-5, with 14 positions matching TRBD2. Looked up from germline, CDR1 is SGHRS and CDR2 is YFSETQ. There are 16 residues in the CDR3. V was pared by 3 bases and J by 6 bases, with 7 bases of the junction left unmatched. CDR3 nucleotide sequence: TGCGCCAGCAGCTGGGGACTAGCGGGGGTTGTGCAGACCCAGTACTTC. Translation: CASSWGLAGVVQTQYF.

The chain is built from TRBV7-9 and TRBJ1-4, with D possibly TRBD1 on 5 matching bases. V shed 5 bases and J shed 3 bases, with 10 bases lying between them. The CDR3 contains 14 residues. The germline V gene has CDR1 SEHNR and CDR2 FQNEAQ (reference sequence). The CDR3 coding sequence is TGTGCCAGCAGCCCGGACAACTCTAATGAAAAACTGTTTTTT. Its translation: CASSPDNSNEKLFF. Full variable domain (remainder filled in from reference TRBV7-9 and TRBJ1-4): DTGVSQNPRHKITKRGQNVTFRCDPISEHNRLYWYRQTLGQGPEFLTYFQNEAQLEKSRLLSDRFSAERPKGSFSTLEIQRTEQGDSAMYLCASSPDNSNEKLFFGSGTQLSVL.

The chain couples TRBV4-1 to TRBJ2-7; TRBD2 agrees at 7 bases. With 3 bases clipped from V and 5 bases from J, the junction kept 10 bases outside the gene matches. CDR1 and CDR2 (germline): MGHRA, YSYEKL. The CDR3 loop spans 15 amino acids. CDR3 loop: CASSQGDYRGDEQYF. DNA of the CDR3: TGCGCCAGCAGCCAGGGGGACTACAGAGGGGACGAGCAGTACTTC.

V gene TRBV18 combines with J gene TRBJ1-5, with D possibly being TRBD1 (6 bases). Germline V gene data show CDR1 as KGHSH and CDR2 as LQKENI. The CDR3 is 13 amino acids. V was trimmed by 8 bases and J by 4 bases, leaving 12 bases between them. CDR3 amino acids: CASNRDRNQPQHF. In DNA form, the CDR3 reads TGTGCCAGCAACAGGGACCGGAATCAGCCCCAGCATTTT.